A single sample is the source of the 17 T cell receptor beta chains below, sequenced in a study of T cell repertoires in aging, cancer and after chemotherapy. Rearranged V-D-J TRB sequences were amplified with a mixed TRB-A/B primer pool. TCRdb independently ran MiXCR on the multiplex PCR reads; one entry per CDR3 protein. The table includes fewer than 1,000 distinct CDR3 sequences, roughly 24% detected once. TCR beta rearrangements were amplified from peripheral blood genomic DNA. Sequences were obtained from blood. These receptors originate from a human donor with a solid tumor.

This clonotype was detected once. The J gene is TRBJ1-1, the V gene TRBV7-2; D is possibly TRBD1 (6 bases). The ends were cut back, 1 base at V and 4 bases at J, with 16 bases in the middle. Germline-derived CDR1 and CDR2 are SGHTA and FQGNSA. The CDR3 totals 16 residues. CDR3 nucleotide sequence: TGTGCCAGCAGCTTAGTTGGGGGGGCCAGGGGCACTGAAGCTTTCTTT. The encoded protein is CASSLVGGARGTEAFF.

This clonotype was seen more than once but under ten times. The chain couples TRBV5-6 to TRBJ1-3; D is ambiguous. The CDR3 is 15 amino acids. Germline CDR1 reads SGHDT; CDR2 reads YYEEEE. Trimming removed 1 base at V and 4 bases at J, with 12 bases between. Here the CDR3 DNA reads TGTGCCAGCAGCTTGTACTCGACTTCCGGAAACACCATATATTTT. Its protein product is CASSLYSTSGNTIYF.

DNA for the CDR3: TGCAGTGCCGCCGATGGCGGGAGGGCCTCATATACGCAGTATTTT. This encodes CSAADGGRASYTQYF. The gene calls are TRBV20-1 and TRBJ2-3; TRBD2 matches 9 bases. V was clipped by 6 bases and J by 7 bases; unmatched bases: 14. CDR1 and CDR2 (germline): DFQATT, SNEGSKA (reference sequence). The CDR3 totals 15 residues.

The chain employs TRBV28 and TRBJ2-7; a weak D match, TRBD1 (5 bases). The CDR3 runs 13 residues. The V end lost 6 bases, the J end lost 0 bases, and 9 bases lay between the germline ends. Germline V CDR1 and CDR2: MDHEN, SYDVKM. DNA for the CDR3: TGTGCCAGCAGCTCCGACAGCTCCTACGAGCAGTACTTC. It translates to CASSSDSSYEQYF.

The J gene is TRBJ2-1, the V gene TRBV14; unclear D gene. Trimming stripped 1 base from V and 10 bases from J, with 5 bases between. The germline V gene has CDR1 SGHDN and CDR2 FVKESK. The CDR3 is made up of 11 amino acids. CDR3 sequence (DNA): TGTGCCAGCAGCCAAGTTTACGAGCAGTTCTTC. Translated: CASSQVYEQFF.

Regarding this clonotype: One end of the junction does not line up with germline, which may come from a read error. J is TRBJ1-1 and V is TRBV15; 8 nucleotides align to TRBD1. This CDR3 contains 15 residues. Germline CDR1 is LNHNV and CDR2 is YYDKDF (reference sequence). In DNA, the CDR3 is TGTGCCACCAGCCGAGGGAACCAGGGGGCGACTGACGCTTTCTTT. It is translated as CATSRGNQGATDAFF. Full variable domain (outside the CDR3, taken from reference TRBV15 and TRBJ1-1): DAMVIQNPRYQVTQFGKPVTLSCSQTLNHNVMYWYQQKSSQAPKLLFHYYDKDFNNEADTPDNFQSRRPNTSFCFLDIRSPGLGDTAMYLCATSRGNQGATDAFFGQGTRLTVV.

The chain joins TRBV10-1 to TRBJ2-3; D is possibly TRBD2 (5 bases). The CDR3 loop spans 12 amino acids. Germline values: CDR1 WNHNN, CDR2 SYGVQD (reference sequence). Trimming took off 6 bases at V and 4 bases at J, with 8 bases between the two ends. CDR3 in amino acids: CASRGESDTQYF. CDR3 DNA sequence: TGCGCCAGCAGGGGAGAATCAGATACGCAGTATTTT.

The sample holds a few counts of this clonotype. The chain recombines TRBV7-6 with TRBJ1-1; D may be TRBD1 (5 bases). The CDR3 covers 15 residues. Germline V gene data show CDR1 as SGHVS and CDR2 as FNYEAQ. Trimming took off 5 bases at V and 2 bases at J, with 15 bases between the two ends. The CDR3 coding sequence is TGTGCCAGCAGCCCCCGGGGGGTAGAAAACACTGAAGCTTTCTTT. Its protein is CASSPRGVENTEAFF. Using reference TRBV7-6 and TRBJ1-1 for the parts outside the CDR3, the full variable domain is GAGVSQSPRYKVTKRGQDVALRCDPISGHVSLYWYRQALGQGPEFLTYFNYEAQQDKSGLPNDRFSAERPEGSISTLTIQRTEQRDSAMYRCASSPRGVENTEAFFGQGTRLTVV.

V usage is TRBV7-9 and J usage is TRBJ1-2; TRBD1 aligns across 8 bases. Looked up from germline, CDR1 is SEHNR and CDR2 is FQNEAQ (reference sequence). This CDR3 is built from 15 residues. The V gene end was trimmed by 0 bases and the J gene end by 3 bases; junction bases not matched to a gene: 3. The CDR3 loop reads CASSLALTGDYGYTF. CDR3 nucleotide sequence: TGTGCCAGCAGCTTAGCGCTGACAGGGGACTATGGCTACACCTTC.

This clonotype was observed a handful of times. V usage is TRBV7-9 and J usage is TRBJ1-2; TRBD1 might be the D (5 bases). CDR1 SEHNR and CDR2 FQNEAQ come from the germline V gene (reference sequence). With 5 bases removed from V and 8 bases from J, the gap between germline ends came to 15 bases. The CDR3 is made up of 13 amino acids. For the CDR3, the DNA is TGTGCCAGCAGCCCGGAACAGGCAATAGGCTACACCTTC. Translated, it gives CASSPEQAIGYTF.

J is TRBJ1-2 and V is TRBV27, with D perhaps TRBD1 (6 bases). CDR3 length equals 14 residues. Germline-derived CDR1 and CDR2 are MNHEY and SMNVEV (reference sequence). Between the trimmed V and J ends, which lost 0 bases and 8 bases, there was a span of 13 bases. The CDR3 region has the DNA TGTGCCAGCAGTTTATCCGCCGGACAGCTCGGCTACACCTTC. Amino acid sequence: CASSLSAGQLGYTF.

The chain recombines TRBV20-1 with TRBJ1-1; the D gene is possibly TRBD1 (6 bases). V was cut by 0 bases and J by 5 bases, with 22 bases left in between. The CDR3 is 17 amino acids. Germline CDR1 DFQATT, CDR2 SNEGSKA (reference sequence). The CDR3 nucleotides are TGCAGTGCTAGAGATACGTACAGGGAGATTCGCGGGACTGAAGCTTTCTTT. Amino acid sequence: CSARDTYREIRGTEAFF.

This clonotype was observed a few times. One junction end disagrees with the germline gene, perhaps due to a read error. The chain recombines TRBV5-1 with TRBJ2-7; D is undetermined. The CDR3 contains 14 residues. In germline, CDR1 is SGHRS, CDR2 YFSETQ. CDR3 bases: TGCGCCAGCAGCTTGTCTGATAGCTCCAACGAGCAGTACTTC. It specifies CASSLSDSSNEQYF.

The chain joins TRBV27 to TRBJ2-7; D unresolved. The CDR3 consists of 14 residues. Germline loops: CDR1 MNHEY, CDR2 SMNVEV (reference sequence). Trimming stripped 0 bases from V and 3 bases from J, with 9 bases between. The CDR3 sequence: CASSLSSSLYEQYF. CDR3 in DNA: TGTGCCAGCAGTTTATCTAGTTCCCTCTACGAGCAGTACTTC.

The V call is TRBV5-1, the J call TRBJ2-7, with D possibly matching TRBD1 (6 bases). V lost 3 bases, J lost 2 bases, and 9 bases lay in between. The V gene's germline CDR1 is SGHRS and CDR2 YFSETQ. The CDR3 runs 13 residues. CDR3 residues: CASSWDKAYEQYF. Here the CDR3 DNA reads TGCGCCAGCAGCTGGGACAAAGCCTACGAGCAGTACTTC.

Concerning this clonotype itself: This sequence may be a read error, since a much larger clone differs from it by one base. The genes are TRBV6-1 and TRBJ1-4; D may be TRBD1 (5 bases). The germline V gene has CDR1 MNHNS and CDR2 SASEGT. The CDR3 runs to 15 residues. In nucleotides, the CDR3 is TGTGCCAGCAGTGACCGACCCGGGACTAATAAAAAACTGTTTTTT. The encoded protein is CASSDRPGTNKKLFF.

This clonotype qualifies as large. The chain recombines TRBV27 with TRBJ1-1; D not resolved. V gave up 5 bases and J gave up 5 bases, with 9 bases separating them. The germline CDR1 and CDR2 sequences are MNHEY and SMNVEV (reference sequence). The CDR3 consists of 12 residues. The DNA for the CDR3 is TGTGCCAGCAGTCCCAAAGGAACTGAAGCTTTCTTT. Translated: CASSPKGTEAFF.